This is a list of T cell receptor beta chains from one sample in a study of T cells in Graves' hyperthyroidism and ophthalmopathy. TCRdb redid the calling of the multiplex PCR reads with MiXCR, one entry per CDR3 protein. There are about 320,000 distinct CDR3 sequences in the sample; approximately 16% occur only once, and approximately 35% lies in the top ten. The specimen was blood. The receptors stem from a man aged 25 to 45 with Graves' hyperthyroidism. The CDR3 runs from the conserved cysteine through the conserved F or W. The order of the fields is CDR3 protein, V gene, J gene.

CASSQATSGRAGAKNIQYF	TRBV4-1	TRBJ2-4
CASAPPPSMGNAYNEQFF	TRBV12-5	TRBJ2-1
CASSQEAGSPLHF	TRBV4-1	TRBJ1-6
CASSWDSYDYTF	TRBV12-3/TRBV12-4	TRBJ1-2
CASSFYICSADRGSADTQYF	TRBV5-8	TRBJ2-3
CASRRTGHNSPLHF	TRBV7-9	TRBJ1-6
CASSSPTGGSYNEQFF	TRBV12-3/TRBV12-4	TRBJ2-1
CASSLRDQSTDTQYF	TRBV5-6	TRBJ2-3
CASSVGGGARFTGELFF	TRBV9	TRBJ2-2
CARAGLDNEQFF	TRBV7-9	TRBJ2-1
CASSQIRGLAGGLNEQFF	TRBV3-1	TRBJ2-1
CSARDYLQGLGTGELFF	TRBV20-1	TRBJ2-2
CASSPTGGNEKLFF	TRBV11-2	TRBJ1-4
CASSVAWGPTNEQFF	TRBV9	TRBJ2-1
CASSLTEMNTEAFF	TRBV7-9	TRBJ1-1
CASSWDASRGTEAFF	TRBV5-1	TRBJ1-1
CASSPGTGTLSEQYF	TRBV5-1	TRBJ2-7
CASSANRDRLEPSNQPQHF	TRBV6-1	TRBJ1-5
CASSPPYREGNQPQHF	TRBV18	TRBJ1-5
CASSSRQGGETQYF	TRBV27	TRBJ2-5
CSAEGTGGREQYF	TRBV29-1	TRBJ2-7
CASSERTDGEKLFF	TRBV9	TRBJ1-4
CASSLDPGHHNEQFF	TRBV7-3	TRBJ2-1
CASSLGQGSSMDGYTF	TRBV5-4	TRBJ1-2
CATSRGGLAGPDTQYF	TRBV15	TRBJ2-3
CASNYLTGYTEAFF	TRBV19	TRBJ1-1
CASSAGYAYQETQYF	TRBV12-3/TRBV12-4	TRBJ2-5
CASSLGQGAGGSGANVLTF	TRBV5-1	TRBJ2-6
CASSLMDPADEQFF	TRBV9	TRBJ2-1
CASSRTGLAGVDEQFF	TRBV13	TRBJ2-1
CASSFSRLGYGYTF	TRBV27	TRBJ1-2
CASSYSGSTDTQYF	TRBV2	TRBJ2-3
CAGTGSLGNNEQFF	TRBV2	TRBJ2-1
CASSLHSTGSYEQYF	TRBV7-9	TRBJ2-7
CASSLVVGNTEAFF	TRBV7-8	TRBJ1-1
CASSNTSGKSYEQYF	TRBV28	TRBJ2-7
CASMSGLADEQFF	TRBV10-1	TRBJ2-1
CAFHPQDLVAPYEQYF	TRBV30	TRBJ2-7
CASSSGDSYNSPLHF	TRBV11-2	TRBJ1-6
CASSSRGRASYNEQFF	TRBV27	TRBJ2-1
CASSHDRTDVSEQYF	TRBV5-1	TRBJ2-7
CASRETTDTQYF	TRBV28	TRBJ2-3
CASSWDRGYEQYF	TRBV5-1	TRBJ2-7
CASSLSAKETQYF	TRBV13	TRBJ2-5
CASSYSKGQGGIQYF	TRBV6-5	TRBJ2-4
CASSLDGQKNTEAFF	TRBV28	TRBJ1-1
CASSSGGPETQYF	TRBV28	TRBJ2-5
CASSPGGGREQFF	TRBV9	TRBJ2-1
CASSQVRAVDTEAFF	TRBV3-1	TRBJ1-1
CASSFEGLVDTQYF	TRBV4-2	TRBJ2-3
CASSEVYRGNTDTQYF	TRBV6-1	TRBJ2-3
CASSSQGSGSLHEQFF	TRBV11-2	TRBJ2-1
CATSDPGSRAFF	TRBV24-1	TRBJ1-1
CASSYDREQYF	TRBV6-5	TRBJ2-7